This entry features one T cell receptor beta chain sequence. Antigen specificity is unknown. Using its own MiXCR run on the RT-PCR reads, TCRdb lists one record per CDR3 protein. Here the sample spans roughly 790,000 distinct CDR3 sequences, roughly 20% being singletons. The record originates from a study of response to subunit inactivated influenza vaccine. Notes on the study in general: There was a suggestion from the authors that each seasonal influenza vaccination recruits few new T cells.

V was trimmed by 1 base and J by 0 bases, leaving 11 bases between them. The CDR3 consists of 15 residues. CDR1 DFQATT and CDR2 SNEGSKA come from the germline V gene (reference sequence). The V call is TRBV20-1, the J call TRBJ2-3; D is possibly TRBD2 (5 bases). The sample in question was PBMCs from blood, obtained 5 days after vaccination. This receptor was obtained from a middle-aged man who received an inactivated influenza vaccine. The CDR3 coding sequence is TGCAGTGCTAGAGGGACTCGTGCTAGCACAGATACGCAGTATTTT. Its translation: CSARGTRASTDTQYF.